This TCR beta chain emerged from a study of CD8 T cells in ankylosing spondylitis. V was clipped by 5 bases and J by 0 bases, with 11 bases between them. The CDR3 consists of 16 residues. The germline V gene encodes CDR1 SGHVS and CDR2 FNYEAQ. Regarding this clonotype: The antigen remains undetermined.

It was by quantitative 5'-RACE with molecular barcodes that TCR beta libraries were made. TCRdb passed the 5' RACE reads through MiXCR, listing each CDR3 protein once. The sample includes about 210,000 distinct CDR3 sequences, around 6.6% seen only once; the top ten take 14%. General study findings and limits: CD8+ disease-linked clones were present at relatively low frequencies in blood. Seemingly characteristic of ankylosing spondylitis blood was a TCR beta motif consisting of roughly 8 highly homologous variants. Disease-linked clones reportedly showed significant enrichment in matched ankylosing spondylitis synovial fluid.

Sequences were obtained from blood, either unsorted or a sorted T cell fraction (not recorded which). The sequence came from a male donor with ankylosing spondylitis. The V and J genes are TRBV7-6 and TRBJ2-6; D gene unclear. The CDR3: CASSATDSSGANVLTF. DNA for the CDR3: TGTGCCAGCAGCGCTACGGATAGCTCTGGGGCCAACGTCCTGACTTTC.